This T cell receptor beta chain was identified in a study of vaccination and CD4 T cells after COVID-19. Between the trimmed V and J ends, which lost 1 base and 4 bases, there was a span of 8 bases. The CDR3 has 13 amino acids. Germline V gene sequence: CDR1 LNHDA, CDR2 SQIVND (reference sequence). An Oncomine TCR Beta short-read assay was used to sequence the DNA from cultured CD4+ T cells. TCRdb itself ran the PCR reads through MiXCR, one entry per CDR3 protein. The table records over 15,000 distinct CDR3 sequences, 53% of them present only once. Treatment meaning: roughly 10-day PBMC culture with coronavirus spike peptide pools or control peptides (ViraFEST assay). In its sample, this clonotype was seen a few times. Its antigen is not identified.

This chain connects TRBV19 to TRBJ2-7; D is undetermined. This sequence originates from a human donor who had recovered from COVID-19. The input for sequencing was CD4+ T cells from blood, cultured in vitro, taken before SARS-CoV-2 vaccination. The CDR3 sequence: CASSIARDYEQYF. The CDR3 DNA follows: TGTGCCAGTAGTATAGCAAGGGATTACGAGCAGTACTTC.